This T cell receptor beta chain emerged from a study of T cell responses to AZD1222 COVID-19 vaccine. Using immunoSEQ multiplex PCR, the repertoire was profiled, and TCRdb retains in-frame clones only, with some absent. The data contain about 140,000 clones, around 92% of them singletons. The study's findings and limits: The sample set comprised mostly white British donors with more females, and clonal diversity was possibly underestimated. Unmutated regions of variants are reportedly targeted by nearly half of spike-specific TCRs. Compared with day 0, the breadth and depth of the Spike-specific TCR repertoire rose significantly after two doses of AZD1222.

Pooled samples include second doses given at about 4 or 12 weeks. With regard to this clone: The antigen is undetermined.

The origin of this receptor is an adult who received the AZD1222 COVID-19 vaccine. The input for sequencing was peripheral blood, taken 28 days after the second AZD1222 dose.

CDR3 sequence (DNA): TGTGCCAGCAGCGGAAAGCGGAACTACAATGAGCAGTTCTTC. It yields the protein CASSGKRNYNEQFF. The rearrangement joins TRBV9 to TRBJ2-1; a weak D match, TRBD2 (5 bases). CDR3 length equals 14 residues. The germline V gene has CDR1 SGDLS and CDR2 YYNGEE. The germline V and J ends were trimmed by 3 bases and 3 bases, with 10 bases remaining between them.